This T cell receptor (beta chain) was obtained from a study of T cells in Graves' hyperthyroidism and ophthalmopathy. For the study at large: Peripheral blood samples were taken at initial diagnosis, prior to any treatment. Study conclusions and caveats: Prediction of ophthalmopathy progression came a median approximately 7 months pre-onset.

Diagnostic decisions used clinical symptoms, serum thyroxine and TRAb, thyroid ultrasound and orbital computed tomography. This clonotype was observed at least ten times. Antigen specificity is unknown. CDR1 is SGHRS, CDR2 YFSETQ, per germline. The trim removed 2 bases at V and 5 bases at J, leaving 13 bases unmatched. The CDR3 runs 17 residues. TCR beta CDR3 regions were amplified from RNA transcripts. HTBI primers were employed in a first-round RT-PCR of the TCR CDR3. TCRdb re-called the multiplex PCR reads through MiXCR, storing one row per CDR3 protein. Of 90,000 to 120,000 distinct CDR3 sequences listed, roughly 15% are singletons.

Material: blood. The TCR was taken from a woman between 50 and 59 years old with Graves' hyperthyroidism. The genes are TRBV5-1 and TRBJ1-1, with 9 bases identical to TRBD1. CDR3 coding DNA: TGCGCCAGCAGCTTAACCCGGAACAGGGGGCGCATAACTGAAGCTTTCTTT. Encoded protein: CASSLTRNRGRITEAFF. Using reference TRBV5-1 and TRBJ1-1 for the parts outside the CDR3, the full variable domain is KAGVTQTPRYLIKTRGQQVTLSCSPISGHRSVSWYQQTPGQGLQFLFEYFSETQRNKGNFPGRFSGRQFSNSRSEMNVSTLELGDSALYLCASSLTRNRGRITEAFFGQGTRLTVV.